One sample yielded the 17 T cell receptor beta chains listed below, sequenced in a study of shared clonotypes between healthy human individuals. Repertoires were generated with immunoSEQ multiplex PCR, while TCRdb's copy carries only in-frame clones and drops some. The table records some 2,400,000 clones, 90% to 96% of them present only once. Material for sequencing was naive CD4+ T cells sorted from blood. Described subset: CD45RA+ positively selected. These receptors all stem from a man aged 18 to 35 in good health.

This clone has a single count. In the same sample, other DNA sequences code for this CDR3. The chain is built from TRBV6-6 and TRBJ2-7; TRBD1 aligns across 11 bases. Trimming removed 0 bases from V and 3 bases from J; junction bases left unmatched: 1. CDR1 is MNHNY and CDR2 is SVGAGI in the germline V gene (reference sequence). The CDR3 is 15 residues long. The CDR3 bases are TGTGCCAGCAGTTACTCGGGGACAGGGGGCTACGAGCAGTACTTC. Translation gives CASSYSGTGGYEQYF.

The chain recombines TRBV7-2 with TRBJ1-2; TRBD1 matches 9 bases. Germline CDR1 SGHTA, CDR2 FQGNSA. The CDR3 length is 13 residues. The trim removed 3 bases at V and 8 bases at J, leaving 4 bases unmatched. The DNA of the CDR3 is TGTGCCAGCAGCTTCCGGACAGGGGACGGCTACACCTTC. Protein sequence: CASSFRTGDGYTF.

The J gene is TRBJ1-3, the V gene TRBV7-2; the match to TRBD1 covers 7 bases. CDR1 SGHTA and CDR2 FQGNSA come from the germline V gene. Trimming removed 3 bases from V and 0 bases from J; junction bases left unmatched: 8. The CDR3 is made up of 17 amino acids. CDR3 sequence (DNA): TGTGCCAGCAGCTTGGCCGGACAGGCTGTCTCTGGAAACACCATATATTTT. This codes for CASSLAGQAVSGNTIYF. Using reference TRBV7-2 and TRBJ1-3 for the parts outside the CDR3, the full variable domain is GAGVSQSPSNKVTEKGKDVELRCDPISGHTALYWYRQSLGQGLEFLIYFQGNSAPDKSGLPSDRFSAERTGGSVSTLTIQRTQQEDSAVYLCASSLAGQAVSGNTIYFGEGSWLTVV.

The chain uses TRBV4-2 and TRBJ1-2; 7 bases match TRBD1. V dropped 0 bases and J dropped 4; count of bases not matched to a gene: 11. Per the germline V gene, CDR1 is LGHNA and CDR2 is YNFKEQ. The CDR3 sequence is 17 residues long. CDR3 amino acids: CASSQDPGTVYLYGYTF. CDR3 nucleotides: TGTGCCAGCAGCCAAGACCCCGGGACAGTTTACCTCTATGGCTACACCTTC.

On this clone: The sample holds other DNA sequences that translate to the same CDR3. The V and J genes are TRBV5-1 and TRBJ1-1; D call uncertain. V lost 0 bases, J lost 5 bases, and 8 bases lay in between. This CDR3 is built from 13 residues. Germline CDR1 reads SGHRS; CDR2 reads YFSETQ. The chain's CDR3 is CASSLDPGTEAFF. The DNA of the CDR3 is TGCGCCAGCAGCTTGGATCCGGGGACTGAAGCTTTCTTT.

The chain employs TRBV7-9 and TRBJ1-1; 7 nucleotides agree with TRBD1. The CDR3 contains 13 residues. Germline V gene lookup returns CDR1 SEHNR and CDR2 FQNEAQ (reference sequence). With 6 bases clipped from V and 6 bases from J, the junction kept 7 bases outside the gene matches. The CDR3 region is CASRGGQLAEAFF. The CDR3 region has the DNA TGTGCCAGCAGGGGGGGACAGTTGGCTGAAGCTTTCTTT.

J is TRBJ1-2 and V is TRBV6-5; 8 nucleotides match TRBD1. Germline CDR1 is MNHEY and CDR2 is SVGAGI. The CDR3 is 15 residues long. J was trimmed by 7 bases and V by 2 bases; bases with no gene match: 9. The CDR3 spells CASSYGLTGAGGYTF. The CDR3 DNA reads TGTGCCAGCAGTTACGGACTGACAGGGGCGGGTGGCTACACCTTC.

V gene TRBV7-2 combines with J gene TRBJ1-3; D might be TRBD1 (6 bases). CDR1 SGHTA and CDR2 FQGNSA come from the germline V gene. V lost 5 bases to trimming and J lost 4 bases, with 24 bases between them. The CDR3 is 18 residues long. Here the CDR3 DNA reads TGTGCCAGCAGCGACCGAGGGGGTTACCGAGGATCCGGAAACACCATATATTTT. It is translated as CASSDRGGYRGSGNTIYF. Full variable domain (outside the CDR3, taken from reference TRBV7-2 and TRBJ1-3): GAGVSQSPSNKVTEKGKDVELRCDPISGHTALYWYRQSLGQGLEFLIYFQGNSAPDKSGLPSDRFSAERTGGSVSTLTIQRTQQEDSAVYLCASSDRGGYRGSGNTIYFGEGSWLTVV.

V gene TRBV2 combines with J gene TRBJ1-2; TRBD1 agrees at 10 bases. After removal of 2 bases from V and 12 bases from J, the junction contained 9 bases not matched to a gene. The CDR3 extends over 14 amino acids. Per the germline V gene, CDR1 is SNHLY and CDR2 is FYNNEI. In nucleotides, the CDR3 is TGTGCCAGCAGTGAAATCCGGACAGGGGGTAGGCACACCTTC. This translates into CASSEIRTGGRHTF. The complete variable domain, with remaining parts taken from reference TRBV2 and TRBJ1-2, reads EPEVTQTPSHQVTQMGQEVILRCVPISNHLYFYWYRQILGQKVEFLVSFYNNEISEKSEIFDDQFSVERPDGSNFTLKIRSTKLEDSAMYFCASSEIRTGGRHTFGSGTRLTVV.

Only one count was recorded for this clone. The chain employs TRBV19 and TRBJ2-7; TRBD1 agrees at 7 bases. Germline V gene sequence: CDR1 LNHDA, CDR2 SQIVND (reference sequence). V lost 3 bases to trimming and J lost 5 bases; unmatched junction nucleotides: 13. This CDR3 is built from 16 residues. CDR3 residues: CASSIRGQLIANEQYF. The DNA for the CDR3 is TGTGCCAGTAGTATTCGGGGACAGTTGATCGCCAACGAGCAGTACTTC.

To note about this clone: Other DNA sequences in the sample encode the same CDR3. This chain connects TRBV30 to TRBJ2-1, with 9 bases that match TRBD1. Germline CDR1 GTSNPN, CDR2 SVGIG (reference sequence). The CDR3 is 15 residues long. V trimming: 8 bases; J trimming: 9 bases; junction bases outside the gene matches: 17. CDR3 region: CARTGTGSVDGEQFF. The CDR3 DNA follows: TGTGCCCGGACTGGGACAGGGAGTGTTGATGGTGAGCAGTTCTTC.

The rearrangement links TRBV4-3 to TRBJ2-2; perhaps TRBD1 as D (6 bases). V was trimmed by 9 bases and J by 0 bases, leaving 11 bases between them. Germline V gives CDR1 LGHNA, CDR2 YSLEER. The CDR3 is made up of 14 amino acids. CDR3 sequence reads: CASRTVANTGELFF. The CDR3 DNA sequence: TGCGCCAGTCGGACAGTCGCGAACACCGGGGAGCTGTTTTTT.

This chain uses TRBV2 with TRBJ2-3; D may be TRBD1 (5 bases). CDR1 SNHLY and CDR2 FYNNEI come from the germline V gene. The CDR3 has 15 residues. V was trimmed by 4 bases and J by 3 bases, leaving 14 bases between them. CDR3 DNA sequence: TGTGCCAGCAGTGGCGAAGGGGTAGTTACAGATACGCAGTATTTT. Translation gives CASSGEGVVTDTQYF.

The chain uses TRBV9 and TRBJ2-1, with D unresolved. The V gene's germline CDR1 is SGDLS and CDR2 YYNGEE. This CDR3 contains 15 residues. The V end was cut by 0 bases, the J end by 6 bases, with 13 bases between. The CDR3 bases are TGTGCCAGCAGCGTAGGCACGGAACTTATCAATGAGCAGTTCTTC. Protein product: CASSVGTELINEQFF.

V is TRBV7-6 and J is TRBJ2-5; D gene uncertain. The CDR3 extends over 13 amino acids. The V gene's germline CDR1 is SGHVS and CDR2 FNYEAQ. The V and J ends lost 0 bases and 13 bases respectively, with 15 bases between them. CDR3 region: CASSLAAASSSYF. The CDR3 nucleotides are TGTGCCAGCAGCTTAGCGGCCGCTAGTAGCTCGTACTTC.

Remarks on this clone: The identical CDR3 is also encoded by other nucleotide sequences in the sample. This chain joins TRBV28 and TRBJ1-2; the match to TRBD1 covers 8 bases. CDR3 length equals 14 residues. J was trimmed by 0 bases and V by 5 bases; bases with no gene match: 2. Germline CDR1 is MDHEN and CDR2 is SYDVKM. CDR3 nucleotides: TGTGCCAGCAGTGGGACAGGCACTAACTATGGCTACACCTTC. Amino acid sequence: CASSGTGTNYGYTF.

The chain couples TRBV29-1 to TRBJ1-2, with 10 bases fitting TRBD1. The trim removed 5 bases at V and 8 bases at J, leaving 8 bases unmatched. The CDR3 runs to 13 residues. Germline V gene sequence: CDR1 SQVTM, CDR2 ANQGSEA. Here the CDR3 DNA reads TGCAGCGTTCTCCGAGACAGGGGGCGCGGCTACACCTTC. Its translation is CSVLRDRGRGYTF.